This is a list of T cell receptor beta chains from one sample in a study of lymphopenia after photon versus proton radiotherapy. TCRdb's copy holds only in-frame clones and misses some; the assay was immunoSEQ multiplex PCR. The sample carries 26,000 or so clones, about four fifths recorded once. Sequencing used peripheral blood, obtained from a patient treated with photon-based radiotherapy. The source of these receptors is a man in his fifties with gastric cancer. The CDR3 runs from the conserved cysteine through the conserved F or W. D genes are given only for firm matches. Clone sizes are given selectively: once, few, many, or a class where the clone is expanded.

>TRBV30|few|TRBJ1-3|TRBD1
CAWSRDSGSGNTIYF
TGTGCCTGGAGTCGGGACAGCGGATCTGGAAACACCATATATTTT
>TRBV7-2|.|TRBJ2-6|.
CASSSATAGANVLTF
TGTGCCAGCAGCTCCGCTACCGCTGGGGCCAACGTCCTGACTTTC
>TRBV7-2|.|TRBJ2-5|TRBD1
CASSPSWDRDQETQYF
TGTGCCAGCAGCCCCAGTTGGGACAGGGATCAAGAGACCCAGTACTTC
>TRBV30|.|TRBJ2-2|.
CAWTVTGEPFF
TGTGCCTGGACAGTTACCGGGGAGCCGTTTTTT
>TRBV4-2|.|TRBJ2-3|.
CASSQDSVTTDTQYF
TGTGCCAGCAGCCAAGACAGTGTGACCACAGATACGCAGTATTTT
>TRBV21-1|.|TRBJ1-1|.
CASSLNVATIRTEAFF
TGTGCCAGCAGCCTGAATGTAGCTACAATTCGCACTGAAGCTTTCTTT
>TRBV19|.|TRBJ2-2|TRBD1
CASSFRLQGARGTGELFF
TGTGCCAGTAGTTTTCGACTACAGGGGGCGCGAGGCACCGGGGAGCTGTTTTTT
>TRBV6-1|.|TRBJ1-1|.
CASSEPGLNTEAFF
TGTGCCAGCAGTGAGCCGGGACTTAACACTGAAGCTTTCTTT
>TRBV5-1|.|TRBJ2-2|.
CASSLDTGANTGELFF
TGCGCCAGCAGCTTGGATACAGGAGCGAACACCGGGGAGCTGTTTTTT
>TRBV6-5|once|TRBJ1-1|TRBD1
CASRVQGARTEAFF
TGTGCCAGCAGGGTACAGGGGGCGAGAACTGAAGCTTTCTTT
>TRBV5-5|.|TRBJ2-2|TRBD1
CASSLTGGLTGELFF
TGTGCCAGCAGCTTGACAGGGGGCCTCACCGGGGAGCTGTTTTTT
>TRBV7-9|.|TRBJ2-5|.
CASSPLGEPQETQYF
TGTGCCAGCAGCCCCCTCGGGGAACCGCAAGAGACCCAGTACTTC
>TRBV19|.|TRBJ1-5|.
CASSIPRPGNNQPQHF
TGTGCCAGTAGTATCCCGAGGCCAGGGAACAATCAGCCCCAGCATTTT
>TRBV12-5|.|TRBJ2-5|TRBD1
CASGSGQVSATQYF
TGTGCTAGTGGTTCCGGACAGGTGTCAGCGACCCAGTACTTC
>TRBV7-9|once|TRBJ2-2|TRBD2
CASSPRTRSNGGELFF
TGTGCCAGCAGCCCGAGGACTAGGTCGAATGGCGGGGAGCTGTTTTTT
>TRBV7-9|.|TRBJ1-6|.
CASSLSNSPLHF
TGTGCCAGCAGCTTATCCAATTCACCCCTCCACTTT
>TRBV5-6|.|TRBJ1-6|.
CASSLAAYNSPLHF
TGTGCCAGCAGCTTGGCAGCATATAATTCACCCCTCCACTTT
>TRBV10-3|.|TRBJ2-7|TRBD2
CAISESGTSYYEQYF
TGTGCCATCAGTGAGTCTGGGACTAGCTACTACGAGCAGTACTTC
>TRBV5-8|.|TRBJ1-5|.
CASSLEMRENQPQHF
TGTGCCAGCAGCTTGGAGATGCGGGAAAATCAGCCCCAGCATTTT
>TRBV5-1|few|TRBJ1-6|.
CASRAAGSPLHF
TGCGCCAGCAGGGCAGCTGGTTCACCCCTCCACTTT
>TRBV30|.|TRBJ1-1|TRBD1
CAWARDRWWNTEAFF
TGTGCCTGGGCCCGGGACAGATGGTGGAACACTGAAGCTTTCTTT
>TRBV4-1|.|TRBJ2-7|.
CASSQEGAYEQYF
TGCGCCAGCAGCCAAGAGGGAGCCTACGAGCAGTACTTC
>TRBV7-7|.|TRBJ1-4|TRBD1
CASSLARGTTNEKLFF
TGTGCCAGCAGCTTAGCCAGGGGGACAACTAATGAAAAACTGTTTTTT
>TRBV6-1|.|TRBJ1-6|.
CASTSRSYNSPLHF
TGTGCCAGCACAAGTCGCTCCTATAATTCACCCCTCCACTTT
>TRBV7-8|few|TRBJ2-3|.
CASSPGGGTDTQYF
TGTGCCAGCAGCCCCGGGGGTGGCACAGATACGCAGTATTTT
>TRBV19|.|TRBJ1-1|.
CASSGLRSGMNTEAFF
TGTGCCAGCTCAGGGTTAAGGAGTGGGATGAACACTGAAGCTTTCTTT
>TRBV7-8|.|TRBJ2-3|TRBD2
CASSLETGGPDTQYF
TGTGCCAGCAGCTTAGAAACGGGGGGTCCAGATACGCAGTATTTT
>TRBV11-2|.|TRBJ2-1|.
CASSLMGLNEQFF
TGTGCCAGCAGCTTAATGGGGTTGAATGAGCAGTTCTTC
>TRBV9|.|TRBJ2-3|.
CASSARLSTDTQYF
TGTGCCAGCAGCGCTCGACTCAGCACAGATACGCAGTATTTT
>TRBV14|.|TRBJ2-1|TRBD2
CASSEIAGGPYNEQFF
TGTGCCAGCAGCGAGATAGCGGGGGGACCCTACAATGAGCAGTTCTTC
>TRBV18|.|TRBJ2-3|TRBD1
CASSQQGADTQYF
TGTGCCAGCTCACAACAGGGGGCTGATACGCAGTATTTT
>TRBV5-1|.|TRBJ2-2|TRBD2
CASSVGTTTGELFF
TGCGCCAGCAGCGTCGGGACTACCACCGGGGAGCTGTTTTTT
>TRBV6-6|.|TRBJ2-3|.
CASSGQESFQTDTQYF
TGTGCCAGCTCGGGGCAGGAAAGTTTTCAGACAGATACGCAGTATTTT
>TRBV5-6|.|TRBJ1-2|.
CASSLRTGLNNYGYTF
TGTGCCAGCAGCTTACGAACGGGGCTCAATAACTATGGCTACACCTTC
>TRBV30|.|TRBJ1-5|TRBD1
CAWGKTGNQPQHF
TGTGCCTGGGGTAAGACAGGGAATCAGCCCCAGCATTTT
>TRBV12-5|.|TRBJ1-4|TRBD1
CASGSYSLPGQGVFGYEKLFF
TGTGCTAGTGGTTCCTATTCTCTTCCGGGACAGGGGGTGTTCGGATATGAAAAACTGTTTTTT
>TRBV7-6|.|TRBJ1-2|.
CASSLAVQGSGYTF
TGTGCCAGCAGCTTAGCCGTACAGGGTAGTGGCTACACCTTC
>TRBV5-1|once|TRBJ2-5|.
CASTGTLQETQYF
TGCGCCAGCACCGGGACGTTGCAAGAGACCCAGTACTTC
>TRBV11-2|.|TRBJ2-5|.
CASSLYPETLQETQYF
TGTGCCAGCAGCTTATATCCAGAAACCTTACAAGAGACCCAGTACTTC
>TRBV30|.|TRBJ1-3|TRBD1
CAWNPGGGNTIYF
TGTGCCTGGAACCCAGGGGGTGGAAACACCATATATTTT
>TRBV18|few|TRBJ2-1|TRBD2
CASSVAGGPSDEQFF
TGTGCCAGCTCAGTAGCGGGGGGGCCTTCGGATGAGCAGTTCTTC
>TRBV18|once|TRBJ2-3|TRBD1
CASSDRVGGTQYF
TGTGCCAGCTCAGACAGGGTCGGAGGTACGCAGTATTTT
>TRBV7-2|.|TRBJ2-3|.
CASSLGGRDTQYF
TGTGCCAGCAGCTTAGGGGGAAGGGATACGCAGTATTTT
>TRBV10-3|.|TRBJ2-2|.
CAISDDLNTGELFF
TGTGCCATCAGTGACGACTTGAACACCGGGGAGCTGTTTTTT
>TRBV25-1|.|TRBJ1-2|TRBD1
CASSGRGQEGVGYTF
TGTGCCAGCAGTGGAAGGGGACAGGAAGGGGTCGGCTACACCTTC
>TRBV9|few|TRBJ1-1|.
CASSVAPGNPEAFF
TGTGCCAGCAGCGTAGCTCCGGGTAACCCTGAAGCTTTCTTT
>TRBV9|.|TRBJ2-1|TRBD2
CASSVGAGAYNEQFF
TGTGCCAGCAGCGTAGGAGCGGGGGCCTACAATGAGCAGTTCTTC
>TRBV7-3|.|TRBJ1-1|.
CASSLTSRNTEAFF
TGTGCCAGCAGCTTAACGTCTAGGAACACTGAAGCTTTCTTT
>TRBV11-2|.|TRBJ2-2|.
CASSPSTAPGELFF
TGTGCCAGCAGCCCCTCAACTGCTCCCGGGGAGCTGTTTTTT
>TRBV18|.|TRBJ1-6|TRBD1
CASSLLSTGGLASPLHF
TGTGCCAGCTCACTCCTCTCGACAGGGGGCTTGGCTTCACCCCTCCACTTT
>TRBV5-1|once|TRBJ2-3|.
CASSLLRGADTQYF
TGCGCCAGCAGCTTGCTAAGAGGGGCAGATACGCAGTATTTT
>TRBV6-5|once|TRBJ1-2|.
CASSYSYPAFGYTF
TGTGCCAGCAGTTACTCTTATCCGGCTTTTGGCTACACCTTC
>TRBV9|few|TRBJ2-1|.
CASSASRGNEQFF
TGTGCCAGCAGCGCGTCCAGGGGCAATGAGCAGTTCTTC